The T cell receptor (beta chain) described here comes from a study of T cell repertoires in cytomegalovirus infection. TCRdb passed the reads through MiXCR, listing each CDR3 protein once. The sample comprises over 150,000 distinct CDR3 sequences, about 20% of which are singletons, and less than 3% rests with the top ten. CDR1 and CDR2 (germline): ENHRY, SYGVKD. The CDR3 loop spans 12 amino acids. V was shortened by 6 bases and J by 12 bases, with 15 bases between the two germline ends. Input material: PBMCs. This clonotype was sampled from a human donor in good health (CMV status not recorded). Some clones in this sample may be carry-over from other donors' samples. J is TRBJ2-1 and V is TRBV10-3, with a possible D match to TRBD1 (6 bases). In nucleotides, the CDR3 is TGTGCCATCAGACCACAGGGCCATGGGCAGTTCTTC. Translating it yields CAIRPQGHGQFF.